This T cell receptor (beta chain) was obtained from a study of identical twins. Study-level findings and limits: Conclusions were drawn cross-sectionally by statistical analysis, without following the same donors.

There are a few counts of this clonotype. The antigen is undetermined. TCRdb re-called the 5' RACE reads through MiXCR, storing one row per CDR3 protein. This table holds more than 600,000 distinct CDR3 sequences, 18% found once. Trimming cost V 8 bases and J 0 bases, with 14 bases left between them. CDR1 is DFQATT, CDR2 SNEGSKA, per germline (reference sequence). The CDR3 runs to 14 residues. This sample also belongs to another study, concerning T cells expressing NK-cell markers. That work adds: Also leading the CD3+CD56-NKG2C+ fraction in several donors were these clonotypes.

The sequence came from a woman under 30 in good health. The V gene is TRBV20-1, the J gene TRBJ2-4; the D is unclear. Sequencing input: PBMCs. CDR3 region: CSPLDSIAKNIQYF. In DNA form, the CDR3 reads TGCAGTCCACTCGACTCCATAGCCAAAAACATTCAGTACTTC.